A selection of T cell receptor beta chains follows, all from one sample in a study of shared clonotypes between healthy human individuals. The protocol was immunoSEQ multiplex PCR, while the TCRdb copy is restricted to in-frame clones and leaves out a portion. The sample lists hundreds of thousands of clones; approximately 95% were seen once. The sequenced material came from naive CD8+ T cells sorted from blood. These receptors were obtained from a woman aged 25-40 years in good health. Each CDR3 is given with its conserved first and last residue. Some rows mark clone size as missing; the rest say once, few, many or name a class of expanded clone.

abundance	v_gene	len	CDR3aa
NA	TRBV13	18	CASSLGPERLAPTDTQYF
NA	TRBV13	15	CASSYRDAYNYGYTF
NA	TRBV13	13	CASSLVQQAEAFF
NA	TRBV5-4	15	CASSHTDRVVYEQYF
few	TRBV7-9	12	CASSLGSNEQFF
NA	TRBV11-2	15	CASSLQVAGEETQYF
NA	TRBV9	15	CASSGEGGVNTEAFF
NA	TRBV13	15	CASSSGFGGTGELFF
NA	TRBV19	14	CASSTAWGNQPQHF
NA	TRBV11-2	13	CASSLGQGTSQYF
NA	TRBV29-1	14	CSVIGLALDNEQFF
NA	TRBV7-1	11	CASSPSYEQYF
NA	TRBV27	17	CASRSEAGGGLWETQYF
NA	TRBV11-2	16	CASSSLTATLFGELFF
NA	TRBV27	15	CASSLGQGDNQPQHF
NA	TRBV5-6	17	CASSWTVTGSSYNEQFF
NA	TRBV7-8	17	CASSQGLAGGLYNEQFF
NA	TRBV27	15	CASSTGAGIYNEQFF
once	TRBV1	19	CTSSQAPTSGRAKKDTQYF
NA	TRBV5-6	14	CASSWGGIPYEQYF
NA	TRBV28	13	CASRLQGGTEAFF
NA	TRBV7-9	15	CASSSYARQDYGYTF